This entry features one TCR beta chain sequence. Assay: immunoSEQ multiplex PCR; the TCRdb copy retains only in-frame clones and omits some. This sample yields 130,000 or so clones, of which roughly 90% are seen a single time; roughly 3.4% belongs to the top ten. Germline V gives CDR1 SGHAT, CDR2 FQNNGV. CDR3 length: 17 residues. Unmatched junction bases numbered 7, after V lost 1 base and J lost 3 bases. The entry originates in a study of control samples from healthy donors and cancer patients. The sequencing sample was made of blood. The source of this sequence is a man aged 50-59 years in good health. The V call is TRBV11-2, the J call TRBJ2-3; 10 bases are a match to TRBD2. CDR3 coding DNA: TGTGCCAGCAGCTTAGGAGCGGGGGGGCAGGGAACAGATACGCAGTATTTT. Translating it yields CASSLGAGGQGTDTQYF.